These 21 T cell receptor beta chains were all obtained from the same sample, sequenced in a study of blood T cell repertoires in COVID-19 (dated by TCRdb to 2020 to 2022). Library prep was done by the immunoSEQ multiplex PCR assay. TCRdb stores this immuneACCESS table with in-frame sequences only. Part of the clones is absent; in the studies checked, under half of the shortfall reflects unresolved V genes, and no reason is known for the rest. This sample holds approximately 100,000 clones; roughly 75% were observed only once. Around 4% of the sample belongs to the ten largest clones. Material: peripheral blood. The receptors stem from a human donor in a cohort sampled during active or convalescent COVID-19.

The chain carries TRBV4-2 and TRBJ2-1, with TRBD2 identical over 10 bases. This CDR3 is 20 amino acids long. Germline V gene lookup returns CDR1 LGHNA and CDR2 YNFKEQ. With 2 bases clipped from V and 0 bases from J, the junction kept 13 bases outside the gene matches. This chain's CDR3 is CASSQSVAAGGKSSYNEQFF. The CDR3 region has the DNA TGTGCCAGCAGCCAATCCGTCGCAGCGGGAGGGAAGAGCTCCTACAATGAGCAGTTCTTC.

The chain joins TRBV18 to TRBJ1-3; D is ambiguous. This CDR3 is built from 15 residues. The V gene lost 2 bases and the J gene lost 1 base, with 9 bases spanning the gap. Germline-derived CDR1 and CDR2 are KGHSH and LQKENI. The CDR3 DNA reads TGTGCCAGCTCACCAGATCCCGGGTCTGGAAACACCATATATTTT. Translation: CASSPDPGSGNTIYF.

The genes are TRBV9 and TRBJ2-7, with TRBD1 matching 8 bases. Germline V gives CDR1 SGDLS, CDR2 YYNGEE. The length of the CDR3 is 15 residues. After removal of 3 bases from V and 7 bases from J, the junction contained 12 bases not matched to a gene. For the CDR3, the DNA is TGTGCCAGCAGCGACGACAGGGGAAGAGCGAGGGAGCAGTACTTC. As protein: CASSDDRGRAREQYF. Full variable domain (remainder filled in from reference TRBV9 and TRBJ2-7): DSGVTQTPKHLITATGQRVTLRCSPRSGDLSVYWYQQSLDQGLQFLIQYYNGEERAKGNILERFSAQQFPDLHSELNLSSLELGDSALYFCASSDDRGRAREQYFGPGTRLTVT.

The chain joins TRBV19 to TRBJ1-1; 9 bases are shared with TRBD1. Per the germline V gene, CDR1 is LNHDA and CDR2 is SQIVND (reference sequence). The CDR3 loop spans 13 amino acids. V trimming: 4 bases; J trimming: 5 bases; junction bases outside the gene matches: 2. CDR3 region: CASSSDRGTEAFF. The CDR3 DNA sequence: TGTGCCAGTAGTAGTGACAGGGGGACTGAAGCTTTCTTT.

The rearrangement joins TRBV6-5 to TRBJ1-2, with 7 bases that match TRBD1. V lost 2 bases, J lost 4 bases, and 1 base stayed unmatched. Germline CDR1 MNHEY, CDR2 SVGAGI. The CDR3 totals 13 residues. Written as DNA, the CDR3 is TGTGCCAGCAGTTACAGGGGGCTCTATGGCTACACCTTC. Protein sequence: CASSYRGLYGYTF.

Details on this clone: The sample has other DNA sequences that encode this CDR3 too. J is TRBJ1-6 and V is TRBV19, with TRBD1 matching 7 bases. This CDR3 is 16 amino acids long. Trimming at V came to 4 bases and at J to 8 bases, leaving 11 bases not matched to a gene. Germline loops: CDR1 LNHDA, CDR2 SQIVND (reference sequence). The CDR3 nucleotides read TGTGCCAGTAGTACCCGAACAGGGGTGTTTGATTCACCCCTCCACTTT. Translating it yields CASSTRTGVFDSPLHF.

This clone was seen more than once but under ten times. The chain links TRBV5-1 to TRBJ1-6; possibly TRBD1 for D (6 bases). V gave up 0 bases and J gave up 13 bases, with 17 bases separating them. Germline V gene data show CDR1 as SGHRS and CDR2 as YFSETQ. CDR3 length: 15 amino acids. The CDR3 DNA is TGCGCCAGCAGCTTGGAGGGGACAAACTCATCCCCCCTCCACTTT. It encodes CASSLEGTNSSPLHF.

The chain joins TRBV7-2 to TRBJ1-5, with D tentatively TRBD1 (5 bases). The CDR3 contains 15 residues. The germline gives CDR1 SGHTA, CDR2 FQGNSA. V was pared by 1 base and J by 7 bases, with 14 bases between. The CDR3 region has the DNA TGTGCCAGCAGCTTAGACGGGGCCGGGGGGCAGCCCCAGCATTTT. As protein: CASSLDGAGGQPQHF.

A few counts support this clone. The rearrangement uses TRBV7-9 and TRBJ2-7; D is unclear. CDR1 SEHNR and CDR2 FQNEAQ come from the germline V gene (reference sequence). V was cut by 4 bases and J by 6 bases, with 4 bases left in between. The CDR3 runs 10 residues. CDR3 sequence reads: CASSSGEQYF. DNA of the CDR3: TGTGCCAGCAGCTCCGGCGAGCAGTACTTC. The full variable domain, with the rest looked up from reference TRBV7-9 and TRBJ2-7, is DTGVSQNPRHKITKRGQNVTFRCDPISEHNRLYWYRQTLGQGPEFLTYFQNEAQLEKSRLLSDRFSAERPKGSFSTLEIQRTEQGDSAMYLCASSSGEQYFGPGTRLTVT.

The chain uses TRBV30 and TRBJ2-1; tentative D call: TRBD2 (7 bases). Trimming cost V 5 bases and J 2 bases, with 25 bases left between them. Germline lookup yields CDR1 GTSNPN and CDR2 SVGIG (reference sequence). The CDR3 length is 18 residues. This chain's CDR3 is CAWSPLGGGRGAYNEQFF. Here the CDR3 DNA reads TGTGCCTGGTCCCCTTTGGGTGGTGGGAGGGGGGCCTACAATGAGCAGTTCTTC.

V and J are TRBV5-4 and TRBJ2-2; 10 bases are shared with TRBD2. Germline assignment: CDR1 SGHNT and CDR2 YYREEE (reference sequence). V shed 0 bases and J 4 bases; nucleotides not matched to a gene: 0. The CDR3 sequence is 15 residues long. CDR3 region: CASSLGLAGTGELFF. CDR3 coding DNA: TGTGCCAGCAGCTTGGGACTAGCGGGCACCGGGGAGCTGTTTTTT.

The CDR3 nucleotides are TGCGCCAGCAGCTCCGGGAAAGAGCAGTACTTC. Residues: CASSSGKEQYF. The rearrangement links TRBV5-1 to TRBJ2-7; TRBD2 is a possible D gene (5 bases). CDR3 length: 11 amino acids. CDR1 is SGHRS and CDR2 is YFSETQ in the germline V gene. Between the trimmed V and J ends, which lost 3 bases and 7 bases, there was a span of 8 bases.

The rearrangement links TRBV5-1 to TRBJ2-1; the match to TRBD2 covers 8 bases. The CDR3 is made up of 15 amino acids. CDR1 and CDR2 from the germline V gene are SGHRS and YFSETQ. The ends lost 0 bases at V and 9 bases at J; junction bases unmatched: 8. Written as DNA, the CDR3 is TGCGCCAGCAGCTTGGTGTCTAGCGGGTTGGGTGAGCAGTTCTTC. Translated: CASSLVSSGLGEQFF.

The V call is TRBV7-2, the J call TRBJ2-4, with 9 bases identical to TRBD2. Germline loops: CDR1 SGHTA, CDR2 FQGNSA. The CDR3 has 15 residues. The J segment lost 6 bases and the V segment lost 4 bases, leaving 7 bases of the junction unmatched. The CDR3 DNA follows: TGTGCCAGCAGCTCATCGCGGGGGGGCTTAAACATTCAGTACTTC. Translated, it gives CASSSSRGGLNIQYF. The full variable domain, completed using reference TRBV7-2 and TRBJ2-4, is GAGVSQSPSNKVTEKGKDVELRCDPISGHTALYWYRQSLGQGLEFLIYFQGNSAPDKSGLPSDRFSAERTGGSVSTLTIQRTQQEDSAVYLCASSSSRGGLNIQYFGAGTRLSVL.

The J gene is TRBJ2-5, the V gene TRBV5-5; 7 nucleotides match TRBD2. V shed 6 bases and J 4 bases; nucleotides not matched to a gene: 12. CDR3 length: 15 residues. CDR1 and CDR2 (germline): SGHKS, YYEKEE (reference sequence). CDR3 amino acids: CASTRWGGGGETQYF. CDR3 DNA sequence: TGTGCCAGCACCCGGTGGGGCGGGGGAGGAGAGACCCAGTACTTC.

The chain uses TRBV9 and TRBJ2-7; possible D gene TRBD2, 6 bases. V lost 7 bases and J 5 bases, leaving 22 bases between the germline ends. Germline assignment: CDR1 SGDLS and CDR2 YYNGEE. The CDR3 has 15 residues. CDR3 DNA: TGTGCCAGCGCTCGCACGGACGGGAGTTCTCACGAGCAGTACTTC. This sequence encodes CASARTDGSSHEQYF.

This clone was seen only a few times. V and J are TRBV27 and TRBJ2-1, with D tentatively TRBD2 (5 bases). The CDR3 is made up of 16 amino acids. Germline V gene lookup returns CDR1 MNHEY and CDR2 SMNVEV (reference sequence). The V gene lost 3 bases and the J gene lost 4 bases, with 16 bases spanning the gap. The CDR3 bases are TGTGCCAGCAGTTTTCTAGAGGGTAGGAAGTACAATGAGCAGTTCTTC. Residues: CASSFLEGRKYNEQFF.

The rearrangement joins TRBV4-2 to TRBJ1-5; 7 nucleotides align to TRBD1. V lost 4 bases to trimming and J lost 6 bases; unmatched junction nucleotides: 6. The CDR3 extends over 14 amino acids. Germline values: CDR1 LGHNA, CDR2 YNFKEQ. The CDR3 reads CASSPLEGAQPQHF. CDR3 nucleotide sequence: TGTGCCAGCAGCCCCCTCGAGGGGGCTCAGCCCCAGCATTTT.

The CDR3: CASSKRDSGYTF. For the CDR3, the DNA is TGTGCCAGCAGTAAAAGGGACAGCGGCTACACCTTC. The chain carries TRBV6-2 or TRBV6-3 and TRBJ1-2; 7 nucleotides align to TRBD1. The J segment lost 8 bases and the V segment lost 5 bases, leaving 5 bases of the junction unmatched. CDR3 length: 12 amino acids. CDR1 and CDR2 (germline): MNHEY, SVGEGT.

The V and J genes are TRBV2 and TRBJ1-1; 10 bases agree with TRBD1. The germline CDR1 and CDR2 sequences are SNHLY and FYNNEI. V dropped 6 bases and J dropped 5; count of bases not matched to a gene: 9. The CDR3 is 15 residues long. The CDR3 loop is CASRETRTGGTEAFF. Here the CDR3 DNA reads TGTGCCAGCAGGGAGACCCGGACAGGGGGAACTGAAGCTTTCTTT.

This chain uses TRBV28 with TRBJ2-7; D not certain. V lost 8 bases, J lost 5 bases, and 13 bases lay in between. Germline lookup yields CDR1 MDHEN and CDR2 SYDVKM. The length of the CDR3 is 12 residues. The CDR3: CASPYTGDEQYF. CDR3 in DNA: TGTGCCAGCCCCTATACGGGTGACGAGCAGTACTTC.